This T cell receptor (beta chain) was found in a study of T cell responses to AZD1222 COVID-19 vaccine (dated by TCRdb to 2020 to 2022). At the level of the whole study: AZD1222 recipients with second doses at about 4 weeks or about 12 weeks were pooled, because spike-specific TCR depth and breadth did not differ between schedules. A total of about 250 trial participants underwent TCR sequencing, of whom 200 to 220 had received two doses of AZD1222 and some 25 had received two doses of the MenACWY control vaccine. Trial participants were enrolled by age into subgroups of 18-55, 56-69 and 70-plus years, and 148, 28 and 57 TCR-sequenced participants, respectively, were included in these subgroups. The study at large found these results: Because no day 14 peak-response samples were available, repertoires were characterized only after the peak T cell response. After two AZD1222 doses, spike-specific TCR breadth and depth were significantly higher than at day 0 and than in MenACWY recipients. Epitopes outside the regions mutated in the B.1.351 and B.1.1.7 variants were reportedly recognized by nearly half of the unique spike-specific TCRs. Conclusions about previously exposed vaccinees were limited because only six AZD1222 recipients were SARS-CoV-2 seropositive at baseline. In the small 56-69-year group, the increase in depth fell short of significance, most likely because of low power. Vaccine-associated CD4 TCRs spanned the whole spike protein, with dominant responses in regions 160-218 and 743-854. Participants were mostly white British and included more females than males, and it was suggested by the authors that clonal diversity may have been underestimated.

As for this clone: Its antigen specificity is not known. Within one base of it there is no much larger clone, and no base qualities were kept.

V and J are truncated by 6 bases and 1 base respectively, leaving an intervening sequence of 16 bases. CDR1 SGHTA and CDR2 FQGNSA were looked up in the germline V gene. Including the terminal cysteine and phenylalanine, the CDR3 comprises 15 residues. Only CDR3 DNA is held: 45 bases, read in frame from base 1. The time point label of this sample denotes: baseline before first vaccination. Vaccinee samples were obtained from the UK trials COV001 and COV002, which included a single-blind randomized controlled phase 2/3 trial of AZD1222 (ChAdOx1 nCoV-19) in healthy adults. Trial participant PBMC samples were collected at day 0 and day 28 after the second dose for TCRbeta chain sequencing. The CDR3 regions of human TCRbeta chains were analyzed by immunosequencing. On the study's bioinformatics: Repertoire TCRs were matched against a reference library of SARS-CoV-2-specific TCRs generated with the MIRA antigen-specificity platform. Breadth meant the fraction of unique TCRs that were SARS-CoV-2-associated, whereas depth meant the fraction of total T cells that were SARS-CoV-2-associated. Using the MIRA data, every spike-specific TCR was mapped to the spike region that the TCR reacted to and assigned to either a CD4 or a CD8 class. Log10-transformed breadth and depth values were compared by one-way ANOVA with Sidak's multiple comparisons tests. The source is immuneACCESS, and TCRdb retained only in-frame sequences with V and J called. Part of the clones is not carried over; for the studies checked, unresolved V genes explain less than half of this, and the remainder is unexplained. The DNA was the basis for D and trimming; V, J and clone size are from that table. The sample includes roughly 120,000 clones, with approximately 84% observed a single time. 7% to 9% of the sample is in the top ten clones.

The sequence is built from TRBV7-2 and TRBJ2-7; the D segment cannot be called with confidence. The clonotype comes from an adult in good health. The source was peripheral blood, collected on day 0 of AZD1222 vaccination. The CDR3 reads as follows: CASSESTFMSYEQYF. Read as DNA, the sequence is TGTGCCAGCAGTGAGTCTACCTTTATGTCCTACGAGCAGTACTTC.